The rows below give T cell receptor beta chains drawn from one sample of a study of molecular identifiers for immune sequencing clone quantification. Each CDR3 protein gets one entry after TCRdb re-called the PCR reads with MiXCR. The sample consists of 300,000 to 350,000 distinct CDR3 sequences, 20% to 25% of them appearing once. What was sequenced was naive CD8+ T cells from blood, with Jurkat cell RNA spiked in. Receptors were obtained from a human donor in good health. Some libraries in this study had Jurkat cell RNA spiked in. CDR3s include the opening cysteine and the closing phenylalanine or tryptophan. The D gene is left open where the match is weak. Size tells how often a clone was seen (once, few, many) or the class of an expanded clone, and some rows leave it out.

j_call	clone_size	v_call	d_call	cdr3_aa	cdr3_nt
TRBJ2-1	.	TRBV4-3	TRBD2	CASSQDLISGSGIHEQFF	TGCGCCAGCAGCCAAGATCTTATCAGCGGGAGCGGTATCCATGAGCAGTTCTTC
TRBJ1-3	many	TRBV12-3/TRBV12-4	.	CASSLDRYTIYF	TGTGCCAGCAGTTTGGACCGGTACACCATATATTTT
TRBJ2-7	many	TRBV5-1	TRBD1	CASSLDAGTGPEQYF	TGCGCCAGCAGCTTGGACGCCGGGACAGGGCCCGAGCAGTACTTC
TRBJ1-6	few	TRBV20-1	.	CSAREMSSYNSPLHF	TGCAGTGCTAGAGAGATGAGCTCCTATAATTCACCCCTCCACTTT
TRBJ2-3	many	TRBV10-3	TRBD2	CAIREPGLKTDTQYF	TGTGCCATCAGAGAGCCGGGACTAAAAACAGATACGCAGTATTTT
TRBJ2-7	few	TRBV29-1	.	CSVAGPAYEQYF	TGCAGCGTCGCTGGGCCGGCCTACGAGCAGTACTTC
TRBJ2-3	many	TRBV12-3/TRBV12-4	TRBD2	CASMDASGRSTDTQYF	TGTGCCAGCATGGATGCTAGCGGGAGAAGCACAGATACGCAGTATTTT
TRBJ2-5	many	TRBV7-9	.	CASSSGGSLETQYF	TGTGCCAGCAGCTCCGGGGGAAGCTTGGAGACCCAGTACTTC
TRBJ2-7	.	TRBV20-1	.	CSARAGYSSYEQYF	TGCAGTGCTAGAGCAGGGTACTCCTCCTACGAGCAGTACTTC
TRBJ2-3	many	TRBV12-3/TRBV12-4	.	CASSPHPLTGVTDTQYF	TGTGCCAGCAGCCCCCATCCTTTGACGGGGGTCACAGATACGCAGTATTTT
TRBJ2-1	.	TRBV3-1	TRBD2	CASSPSLAGPYNEQFF	TGTGCCAGCAGCCCCTCTCTAGCGGGGCCCTACAATGAGCAGTTCTTC
TRBJ1-2	many	TRBV4-3	.	CASSQDAADTTNYGYTF	TGCGCCAGCAGCCAAGATGCGGCGGATACTACTAACTATGGCTACACCTTC
TRBJ2-7	many	TRBV6-1	.	CASSEAHSYEQYF	TGTGCCAGCAGTGAAGCGCACTCCTACGAGCAGTACTTC
TRBJ2-1	many	TRBV7-3	.	CASSLHGNSYNEQFF	TGTGCCAGCAGCTTACACGGGAATTCCTACAATGAGCAGTTCTTC
TRBJ2-7	many	TRBV12-3/TRBV12-4	.	CASRPPGTYEQYF	TGTGCCAGCAGACCTCCGGGAACCTACGAGCAGTACTTC
TRBJ2-7	many	TRBV20-1	TRBD2	CSAGASGYEQYF	TGCAGTGCTGGGGCTAGCGGCTACGAGCAGTACTTC
TRBJ2-7	.	TRBV11-2	TRBD2	CANSLVPTSADYEQYF	TGTGCCAACAGCTTAGTGCCGACTAGCGCGGACTACGAGCAGTACTTC
TRBJ1-6	.	TRBV7-2	.	CASSMGMSGAWADSPLHF	TGTGCCAGCAGCATGGGCATGAGCGGGGCGTGGGCGGATTCACCCCTCCACTTT
TRBJ2-7	.	TRBV6-2/TRBV6-3	TRBD2	CASSTRDYLFYEQYF	TGTGCCAGCAGTACCCGGGACTACCTATTCTACGAGCAGTACTTC
TRBJ2-7	.	TRBV20-1	TRBD1	CSASATGTVYEQYF	TGCAGTGCCTCCGCCACCGGGACAGTATACGAGCAGTACTTC
TRBJ2-7	many	TRBV28	TRBD1	CASGQGLSSYEQYF	TGTGCCAGCGGACAGGGCCTGAGCTCCTACGAGCAGTACTTC
TRBJ1-2	many	TRBV12-3/TRBV12-4	.	CASSHDRSYGYTF	TGTGCCAGCAGCCACGACAGAAGCTATGGCTACACCTTC
TRBJ1-1	many	TRBV5-5	TRBD1	CASSPTGAPNTEAFF	TGTGCCAGCAGCCCTACAGGGGCCCCAAACACTGAAGCTTTCTTT
TRBJ1-5	.	TRBV5-6	.	CASSLAGMGNQPQHF	TGTGCCAGCAGCTTGGCGGGTATGGGCAATCAGCCCCAGCATTTT
TRBJ1-5	.	TRBV6-2/TRBV6-3	.	CASSTGAHQPQHF	TGTGCCAGCAGCACCGGAGCCCATCAGCCCCAGCATTTT
TRBJ1-5	many	TRBV11-2	.	CASSSASGVNQPQHF	TGTGCCAGCAGCTCGGCGTCTGGGGTCAATCAGCCCCAGCATTTT
TRBJ1-2	many	TRBV14	.	CASSQDHANYGYTF	TGTGCCAGCAGCCAAGATCACGCTAACTATGGCTACACCTTC
TRBJ2-3	many	TRBV28	TRBD2	CASSLGASGITDTQYF	TGTGCCAGCAGTTTGGGGGCTAGCGGGATCACAGATACGCAGTATTTT
TRBJ2-7	.	TRBV11-2	.	CASSSDGEQSYEQYF	TGTGCCAGCAGCTCTGACGGGGAGCAGTCCTACGAGCAGTACTTC
TRBJ2-3	many	TRBV29-1	.	CSVVYTDTQYF	TGCAGCGTTGTCTATACAGATACGCAGTATTTT
TRBJ2-7	many	TRBV27	TRBD1	CASSLYRGLPYEQYF	TGTGCCAGCAGTTTATACAGGGGGCTGCCCTACGAGCAGTACTTC
TRBJ2-2	few	TRBV30	.	CAWSDGHGVGELFF	TGTGCCTGGAGTGACGGTCACGGGGTCGGGGAGCTGTTTTTT
TRBJ2-7	many	TRBV5-8	.	CASSLAPSGQGKPDF	TGTGCCAGCAGCTTGGCCCCTTCGGGGCAGGGCAAGCCTGACTTC
TRBJ2-5	few	TRBV11-2	.	CASSLFSSPETQYF	TGTGCCAGCAGCTTGTTCTCTTCCCCCGAGACCCAGTACTTC
TRBJ2-1	few	TRBV20-1	.	CSASTGEVGYNEQFF	TGCAGTGCTAGTACGGGGGAGGTGGGGTACAATGAGCAGTTCTTC
TRBJ1-1	many	TRBV25-1	TRBD1	CASSKTGGATEAFF	TGTGCCAGCAGCAAAACAGGGGGCGCCACTGAAGCTTTCTTT
TRBJ1-1	many	TRBV19	.	CASSIIELNTEAFF	TGTGCCAGTAGTATAATAGAATTGAACACTGAAGCTTTCTTT
TRBJ2-5	many	TRBV15	.	CATSRDQSGYQETQYF	TGTGCCACCAGCAGAGATCAATCAGGGTACCAAGAGACCCAGTACTTC
TRBJ2-6	few	TRBV7-9	.	CASSSITRGTYSGANVLTF	TGTGCCAGCAGCTCCATTACCCGGGGGACATATTCTGGGGCCAACGTCCTGACTTTC
TRBJ2-2	few	TRBV4-1	TRBD1	CASSQGAGTANTGELFF	TGCGCCAGCAGCCAAGGCGCCGGGACAGCAAACACCGGGGAGCTGTTTTTT
TRBJ1-5	many	TRBV6-5	.	CASRQGPAQPQHF	TGTGCCAGCAGACAGGGCCCGGCTCAGCCCCAGCATTTT
TRBJ2-7	.	TRBV7-9	.	CASSLGRPPTYYEQYF	TGTGCCAGCAGCTTAGGCAGGCCGCCGACCTATTACGAGCAGTACTTC
TRBJ2-3	many	TRBV2	TRBD1	CASSGDSRTDTQYF	TGTGCCAGCAGTGGGGACAGTCGTACAGATACGCAGTATTTT
TRBJ2-3	.	TRBV10-2	TRBD2	CASSDYTSGETDTQYF	TGCGCCAGCAGTGACTACACTAGCGGGGAGACAGATACGCAGTATTTT
TRBJ2-7	.	TRBV4-3	TRBD2	CASSQGTSGACEQYF	TGCGCCAGCAGCCAAGGGACTAGCGGTGCCTGCGAGCAGTACTTC
TRBJ2-3	few	TRBV20-1	.	CSASHLKRGGDTQYF	TGCAGTGCTAGCCACCTCAAACGGGGTGGAGATACGCAGTATTTT
TRBJ1-3	.	TRBV5-4	.	CASSLDQTQAGNTIYF	TGTGCCAGCAGCTTGGACCAGACGCAGGCTGGAAACACCATATATTTT
TRBJ1-4	.	TRBV2	.	CASSEEGSGNEKLFF	TGTGCCAGCAGTGAAGAGGGGTCAGGGAATGAAAAACTGTTTTTT
TRBJ2-7	many	TRBV7-9	.	CASSSTPAYEQYF	TGTGCCAGCAGCTCCACACCGGCCTACGAGCAGTACTTC
TRBJ2-1	.	TRBV19	TRBD2	CASSRGGYNEQFF	TGTGCCAGTAGTCGGGGGGGATACAATGAGCAGTTCTTC
TRBJ2-7	few	TRBV13	TRBD2	CASSPGGNYEQYF	TGTGCCAGCAGCCCGGGGGGAAACTACGAGCAGTACTTC
TRBJ2-3	many	TRBV4-1	.	CASSQAQTGWADTQYF	TGCGCCAGCAGCCAGGCTCAGACAGGATGGGCAGATACGCAGTATTTT
TRBJ1-1	many	TRBV7-8	.	CASSNSGTLESQRGTEAFF	TGTGCCAGCAGCAACTCCGGGACCCTAGAATCCCAGCGGGGCACTGAAGCTTTCTTT
TRBJ2-7	many	TRBV7-9	.	CASTDGLTYEQYF	TGTGCCAGCACCGATGGGCTGACCTACGAGCAGTACTTC